This TCR beta chain stems from a study of T cells in Graves' hyperthyroidism and ophthalmopathy. Study at large: Peripheral blood was collected at initial diagnosis, before any treatment. General study results and limits: Most expanded thyroid clonotypes above 0.001 also appeared in blood.

Between the trimmed V and J ends, which lost 2 bases and 7 bases, there was a span of 18 bases. The CDR3 length is 17 residues. Per the germline V gene, CDR1 is LGHDT and CDR2 is YNNKEL (reference sequence). As for this clonotype: Its antigen is unknown.

TCR beta CDR3 region amplification was performed from RNA transcripts. An initial round of RT-PCR targeting the TCR CDR3 relied on the HTBI primer set. Via MiXCR, TCRdb re-called the multiplex PCR reads, giving one row per CDR3 protein. The sample records hundreds of thousands of distinct CDR3 sequences, about 15% being singletons. Stability of Graves' hyperthyroidism was defined as absent ophthalmopathy progression within 18 months. The diagnoses drew upon clinical symptoms, serum thyroxine and TRAb, thyroid ultrasound and orbital computed tomography. The sample taken for sequencing was blood. The genes are TRBV3-1 and TRBJ1-6; no clear D. The sequence was collected from a woman between 25 and 40 years old with Graves' hyperthyroidism. The CDR3 nucleotides read TGTGCCAGCAGCCAACCCCCTCGTCCGGCTGGGAATTCACCCCTCCACTTT. This codes for CASSQPPRPAGNSPLHF.